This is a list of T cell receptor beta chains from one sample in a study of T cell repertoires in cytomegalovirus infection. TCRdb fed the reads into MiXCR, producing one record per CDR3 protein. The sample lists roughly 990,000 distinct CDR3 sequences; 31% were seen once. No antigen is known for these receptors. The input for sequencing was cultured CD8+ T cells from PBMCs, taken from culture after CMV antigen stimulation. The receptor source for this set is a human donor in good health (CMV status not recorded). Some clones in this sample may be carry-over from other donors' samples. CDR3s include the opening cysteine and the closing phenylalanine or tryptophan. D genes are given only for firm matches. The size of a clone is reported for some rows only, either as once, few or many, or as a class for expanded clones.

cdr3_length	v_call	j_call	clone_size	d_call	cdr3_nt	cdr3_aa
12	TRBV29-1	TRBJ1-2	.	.	TGCAGCGTTCCCTCACGAGCCTATGGCTACACCTTC	CSVPSRAYGYTF
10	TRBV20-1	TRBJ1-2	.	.	TGCAGTGCTAGGGCGGCTGGGGGCACCTTC	CSARAAGGTF
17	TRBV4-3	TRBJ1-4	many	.	TGCGCCAGCAGCCAAGGGCTGGCTACAGAGGAAAGCGAAAAACTGTTTTTT	CASSQGLATEESEKLFF
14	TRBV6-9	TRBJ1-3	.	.	TGTGCCAGTCCCGAACGTAACTCTGGAAACACCATATATTTT	CASPERNSGNTIYF
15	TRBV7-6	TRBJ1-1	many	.	TGTGCCAGCAGCCCCGAGAGCCACTTGAATTACGGGGCTTTCTTT	CASSPESHLNYGAFF
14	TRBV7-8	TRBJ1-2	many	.	TGTGCCAGCAGCTTAGAAGGAGCTAACTATGGCTACACCTTC	CASSLEGANYGYTF
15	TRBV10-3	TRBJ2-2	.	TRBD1	TGTGCCATCAGAGTGGACAGGGTGGCCACCGGGGAGCTGTTTTTT	CAIRVDRVATGELFF
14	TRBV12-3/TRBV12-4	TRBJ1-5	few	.	TGTGCCAGCACTACGGACAGAGGCAATCAGCCCCAGCATTTT	CASTTDRGNQPQHF
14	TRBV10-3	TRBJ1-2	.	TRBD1	TGTGCCATCTGGGACAGCAACTTTAACTATGGCTACACCTTC	CAIWDSNFNYGYTF
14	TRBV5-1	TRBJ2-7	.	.	TGCGCCAGCAGCGCCCGACAGAACTCCTACGAGCAGTACTTC	CASSARQNSYEQYF
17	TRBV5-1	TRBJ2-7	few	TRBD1	TGCGCCAGCAGCTTTGCGCCGGGACAGGGTATCCCCTACGAGCAGTACTTC	CASSFAPGQGIPYEQYF
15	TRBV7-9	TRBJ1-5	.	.	TGTGCCAGCAGCCCCGAGGAGGGTATTGATCAGCCCCAGCATTTT	CASSPEEGIDQPQHF
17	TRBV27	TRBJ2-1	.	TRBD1	TGTGCCAGCAGTTTGGCCTCAGGGGGCTGGTGGGACAATGAGCAGTTCTTC	CASSLASGGWWDNEQFF
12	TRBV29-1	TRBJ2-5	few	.	TGCAGCCCCTGGACACCCCAAGAGACCCAGTACTTC	CSPWTPQETQYF
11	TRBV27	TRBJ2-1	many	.	TGTGCCAGCAGTACGTACAATGAGCAGTTCTTC	CASSTYNEQFF
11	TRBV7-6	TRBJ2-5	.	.	TGTGCCAGCAGCTTCGTTGGGACCCTGTACTTC	CASSFVGTLYF
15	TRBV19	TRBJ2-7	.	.	TGTGCCAGTAGTACAACCGGGGCCTCCACCTACGAGCAGTACTTC	CASSTTGASTYEQYF
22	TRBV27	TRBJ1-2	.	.	TGTGCCAGCAGTCTCCCGTCAGCTTTTCGGGAACTCCCAGATAGGTCTAACTATGGCTACACCTTC	CASSLPSAFRELPDRSNYGYTF
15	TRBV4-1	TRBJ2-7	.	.	TGCGCCAGCAGCCAAGCGGGGGCCGGTTTATACGAGCAGTACTTC	CASSQAGAGLYEQYF
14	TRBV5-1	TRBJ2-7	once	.	TGCGCCAGCAGCTTGAGAGGGGAGAACTACGAGCAGTACTTC	CASSLRGENYEQYF
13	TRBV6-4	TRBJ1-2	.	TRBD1	TGTGCCAGCAGTGAAGAGACAGGGTATGGCTACACCTTC	CASSEETGYGYTF
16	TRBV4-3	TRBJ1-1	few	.	TGCGCCAGCAGCCAAGAAAGGGACCCATATCCCACTGAAGCTTTCTTT	CASSQERDPYPTEAFF
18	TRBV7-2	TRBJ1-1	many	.	TGTGCCAGCAGCTTAGCATTGAGTGAGGCAGGGCTGAACACTGAAGCTTTCTTT	CASSLALSEAGLNTEAFF
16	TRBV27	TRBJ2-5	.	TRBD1	TGTGCCAGCAGTTCATCCCCGACAGGGACCCAAGAGACCCAGTACTTC	CASSSSPTGTQETQYF
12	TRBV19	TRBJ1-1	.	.	TGTGCCAGTAGTATAATGGGGACTGAAGCTTTCTTT	CASSIMGTEAFF
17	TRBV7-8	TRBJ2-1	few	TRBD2	TGTGCCAGCAGCTTAAGGCTAGCGGGGAGCTCCTACAATGAGCAGTTCTTC	CASSLRLAGSSYNEQFF
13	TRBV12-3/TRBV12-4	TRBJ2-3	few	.	TGTGCCAGCAGTCCTAGGTACACAGATACGCAGTATTTT	CASSPRYTDTQYF
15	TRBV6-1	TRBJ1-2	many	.	TGTGCCAGCATGCGCGGAAACAATAATTTTTATGGCTACACCTTC	CASMRGNNNFYGYTF
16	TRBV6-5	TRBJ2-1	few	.	TGTGCCAGCAGTTACTCGGACACCCATTCCCACAATGAGCAGTTCTTC	CASSYSDTHSHNEQFF
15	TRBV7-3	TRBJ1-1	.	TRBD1	TGTGCCAGCAGCCCAAAAGGGACAGGGTTCACTGAAGCTTTCTTT	CASSPKGTGFTEAFF
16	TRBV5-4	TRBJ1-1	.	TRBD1	TGTGCCAGCAGCGATCGCGGACAGGGGGCGTTCACTGAAGCTTTCTTT	CASSDRGQGAFTEAFF
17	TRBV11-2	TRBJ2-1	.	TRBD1	TGTGCCAGCAGCCCGACGATGACAGGGGGCGCCTTGAATGAGCAGTTCTTC	CASSPTMTGGALNEQFF
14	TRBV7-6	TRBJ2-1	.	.	TGTGTCAGCAGCCCTACCTGGATGTACAATGAGCAGTTCTTC	CVSSPTWMYNEQFF
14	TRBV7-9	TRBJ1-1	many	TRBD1	TGTGCCAGCAGCCCTACAGGGGTGAACACTGAAGCTTTCTTT	CASSPTGVNTEAFF
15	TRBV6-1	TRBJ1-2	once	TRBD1	TGTGCCAGCAGTGAATGGGACAGCTCTAACTATGGCTACACCTTC	CASSEWDSSNYGYTF
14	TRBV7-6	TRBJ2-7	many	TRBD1	TGTGCCAGCAGCCAAGGACAGGGTCCCTACGAGCAGTACTTC	CASSQGQGPYEQYF
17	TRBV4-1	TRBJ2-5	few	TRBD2	TGCGCCAGCAGCCAAGAGTTGGTAGCGGGGGGGATGAAGACCCAGTACTTC	CASSQELVAGGMKTQYF
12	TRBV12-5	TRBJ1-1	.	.	TGTGCTAGTGGATCCCGGCCCACTGAAGCTTTCTTT	CASGSRPTEAFF
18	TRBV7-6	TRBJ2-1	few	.	TGTGCCAGCAGCCTTCCCCCAGCAGACCGAGTGGCCTACAATGAGCAGTTCTTC	CASSLPPADRVAYNEQFF
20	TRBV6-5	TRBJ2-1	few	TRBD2	TGTGCCAGCAGTTACCTACTAGCGGGGGGCGGAATTTACTCCTACAATGAGCAGTTCTTC	CASSYLLAGGGIYSYNEQFF
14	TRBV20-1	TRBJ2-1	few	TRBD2	TGCAGTGCCCCACAGCGGGGGTACTACAATGAGCAGTTCTTC	CSAPQRGYYNEQFF
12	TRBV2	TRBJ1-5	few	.	TGTGCCAGCGACCGGGGCAATCAGCCCCAGCATTTT	CASDRGNQPQHF
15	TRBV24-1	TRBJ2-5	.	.	TGTGCCACCAGTGATTCCAGGATGATCCAAGAGACCCAGTACTTC	CATSDSRMIQETQYF
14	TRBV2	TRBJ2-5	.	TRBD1	TGTGCCAGTAACGACGGACAGGACCAAGAGACCCAGTACTTC	CASNDGQDQETQYF
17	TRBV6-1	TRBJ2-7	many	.	TGTGCCAGCAGTGGGCCTCCAAGGGACGGTGATCCCTACGAGCAGTACTTC	CASSGPPRDGDPYEQYF
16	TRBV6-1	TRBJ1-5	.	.	TGTGCCAGCAGTGGGGCAGGGCCAGATAGCAATCAGCCCCAGCATTTT	CASSGAGPDSNQPQHF
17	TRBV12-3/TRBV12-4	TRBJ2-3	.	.	TGTGCCAGCAGTCCGCGCTACTCCGGGGGTAATGAGGATACGCAGTATTTT	CASSPRYSGGNEDTQYF